Ten or more counts support the clone carrying this T cell receptor beta chain. What it recognizes is unknown. The data derive from a study of spatial heterogeneity in lung cancer. Overall study findings and caveats: Ubiquitous expanded tumor TCRs appeared in blood more at resection than follow-up.

The germline gives CDR1 MGHRA, CDR2 YSYEKL. The CDR3 totals 16 residues. Trimming removed 4 bases from V and 4 bases from J, with 16 bases in between. TCRdb passed the 5' RACE reads through MiXCR, listing each CDR3 protein once. This table has roughly 48,000 distinct CDR3 sequences, roughly 5.2% appearing once. The time point here: sample taken at primary tumor resection. Frozen PBMC, nontumor lung or tumor provided whole RNA, which was sequenced unsorted. The V gene is TRBV4-1, the J gene TRBJ1-4; TRBD1 might be the D (5 bases). Sequencing was performed on PBMCs, taken at surgery. This receptor was taken from a male donor with early-stage non-small cell lung cancer. The CDR3 DNA reads as TGCGCCAGCAGCCTTTCGGGGGGACTGAATAATGAAAAACTGTTTTTT. This codes for CASSLSGGLNNEKLFF.